Sequencing of this T cell receptor (beta chain) was carried out in a study of cytomegalovirus exposure and HLA in healthy donors. V lost 3 bases and J lost 4; bases outside the gene matches: 6. The CDR3 consists of 15 residues. Germline-derived CDR1 and CDR2 are SGHRS and YFSETQ. In the PCR, 60 Vbeta and 13 Jbeta primers were used. Method: immunoSEQ multiplex PCR; TCRdb's copy keeps in-frame clones and lacks some. Of about 150,000 clones listed, 80% to 90% were seen once; the top ten hold under 2%. The chain is built from TRBV5-1 and TRBJ2-3; 9 bases map to TRBD2. The clonotype originates from a woman younger than 35 in good health and CMV-seronegative. Sequencing was carried out using PBMCs. The CDR3 reads CASSWGGLAADTQYF. CDR3 nucleotide sequence: TGCGCCAGCAGCTGGGGGGGACTAGCTGCAGATACGCAGTATTTT.